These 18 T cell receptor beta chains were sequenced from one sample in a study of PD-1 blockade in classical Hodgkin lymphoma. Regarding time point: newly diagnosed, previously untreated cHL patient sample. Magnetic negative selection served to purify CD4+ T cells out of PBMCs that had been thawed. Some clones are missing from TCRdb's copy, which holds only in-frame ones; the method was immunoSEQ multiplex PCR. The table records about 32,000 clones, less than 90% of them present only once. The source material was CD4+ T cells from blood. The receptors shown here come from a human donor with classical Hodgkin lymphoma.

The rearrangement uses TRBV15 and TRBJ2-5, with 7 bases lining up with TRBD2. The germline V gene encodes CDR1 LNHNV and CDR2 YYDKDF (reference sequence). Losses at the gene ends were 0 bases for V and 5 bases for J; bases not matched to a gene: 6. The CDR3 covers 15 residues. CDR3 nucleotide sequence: TGTGCCACCAGCAGAGATGCGGGAGTAGGTGAGACCCAGTACTTC. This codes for CATSRDAGVGETQYF.

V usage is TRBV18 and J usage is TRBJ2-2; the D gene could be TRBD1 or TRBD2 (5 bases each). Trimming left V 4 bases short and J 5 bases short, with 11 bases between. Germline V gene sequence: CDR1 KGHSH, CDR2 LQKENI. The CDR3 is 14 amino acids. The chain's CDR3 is CASSRGFGTGELFF. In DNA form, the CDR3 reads TGTGCCAGCTCACGGGGGTTTGGAACCGGGGAGCTGTTTTTT.

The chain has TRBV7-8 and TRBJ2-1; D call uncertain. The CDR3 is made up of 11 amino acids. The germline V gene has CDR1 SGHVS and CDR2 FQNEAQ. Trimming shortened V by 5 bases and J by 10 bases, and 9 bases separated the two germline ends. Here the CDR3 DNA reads TGTGCCAGCAGCCCTACCCTGGAGCAGTTCTTC. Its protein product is CASSPTLEQFF.

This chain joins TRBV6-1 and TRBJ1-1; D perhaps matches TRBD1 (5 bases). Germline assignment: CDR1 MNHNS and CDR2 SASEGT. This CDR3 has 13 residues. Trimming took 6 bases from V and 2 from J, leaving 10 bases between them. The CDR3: CASSPGLNTEAFF. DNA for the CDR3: TGTGCCAGCAGCCCGGGACTTAACACTGAAGCTTTCTTT.

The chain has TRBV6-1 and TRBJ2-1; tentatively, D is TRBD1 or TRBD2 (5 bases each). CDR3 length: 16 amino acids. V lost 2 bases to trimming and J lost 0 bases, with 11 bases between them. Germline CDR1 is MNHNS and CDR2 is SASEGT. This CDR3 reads CASSERDGSSYNEQFF. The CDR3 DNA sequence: TGTGCCAGCAGTGAAAGGGACGGTAGCTCCTACAATGAGCAGTTCTTC.

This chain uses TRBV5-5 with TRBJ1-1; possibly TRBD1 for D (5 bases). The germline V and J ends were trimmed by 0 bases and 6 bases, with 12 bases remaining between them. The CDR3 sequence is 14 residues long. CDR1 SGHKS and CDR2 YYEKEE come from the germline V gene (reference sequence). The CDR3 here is CASSLGQPGAEAFF. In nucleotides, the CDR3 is TGTGCCAGCAGCTTGGGACAGCCGGGCGCTGAAGCTTTCTTT.

In DNA form, the CDR3 reads TGCGCCAGCAGCCAAGGGGTGGGAAACACCATATATTTT. Its protein is CASSQGVGNTIYF. The genes are TRBV5-1 and TRBJ1-3; D is possibly TRBD1 (5 bases). Looked up from germline, CDR1 is SGHRS and CDR2 is YFSETQ. CDR3 length equals 13 residues. Trimming pared 4 bases from V and 4 bases from J, leaving 9 bases between.

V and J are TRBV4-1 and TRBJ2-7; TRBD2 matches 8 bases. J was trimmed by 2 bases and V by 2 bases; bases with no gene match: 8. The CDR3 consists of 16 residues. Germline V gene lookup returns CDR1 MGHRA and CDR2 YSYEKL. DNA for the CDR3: TGCGCCAGCAGCCAATCGGGGGCGGGAGGCCCCTACGAGCAGTACTTC. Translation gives CASSQSGAGGPYEQYF.

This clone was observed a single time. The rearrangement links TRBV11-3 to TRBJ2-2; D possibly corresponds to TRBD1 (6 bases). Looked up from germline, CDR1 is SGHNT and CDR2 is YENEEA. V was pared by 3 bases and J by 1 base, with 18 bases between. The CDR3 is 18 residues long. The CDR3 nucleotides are TGTGCCAGCAGCTTCACTATTAGGGGGACACTGAACACCGGGGAGCTGTTTTTT. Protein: CASSFTIRGTLNTGELFF.

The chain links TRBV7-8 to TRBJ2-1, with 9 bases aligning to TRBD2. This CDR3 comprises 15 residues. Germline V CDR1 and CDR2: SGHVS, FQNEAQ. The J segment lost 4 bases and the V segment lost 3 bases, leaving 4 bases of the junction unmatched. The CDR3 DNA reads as TGTGCCAGCAGCTTGGCTAGCGGGATGTACAATGAGCAGTTCTTC. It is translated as CASSLASGMYNEQFF.

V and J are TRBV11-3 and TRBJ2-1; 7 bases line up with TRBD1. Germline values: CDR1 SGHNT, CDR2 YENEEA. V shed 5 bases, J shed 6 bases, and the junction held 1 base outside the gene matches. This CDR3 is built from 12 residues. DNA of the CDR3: TGTGCCAGCAGCAGACAGGGCAATGAGCAGTTCTTC. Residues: CASSRQGNEQFF.

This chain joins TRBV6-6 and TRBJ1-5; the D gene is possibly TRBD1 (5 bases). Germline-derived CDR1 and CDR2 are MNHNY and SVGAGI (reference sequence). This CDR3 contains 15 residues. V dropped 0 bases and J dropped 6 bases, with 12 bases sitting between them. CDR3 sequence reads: CASSYSYRSAQPQHF. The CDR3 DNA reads TGTGCCAGCAGTTACTCTTACAGGAGCGCTCAGCCCCAGCATTTT.

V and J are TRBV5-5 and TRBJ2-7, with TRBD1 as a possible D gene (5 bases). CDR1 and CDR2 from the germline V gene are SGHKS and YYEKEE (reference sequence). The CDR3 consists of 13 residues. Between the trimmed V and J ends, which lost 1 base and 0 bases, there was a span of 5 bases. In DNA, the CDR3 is TGTGCCAGCAGCTTGCAGGGCTCCTACGAGCAGTACGTC. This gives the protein CASSLQGSYEQYV.

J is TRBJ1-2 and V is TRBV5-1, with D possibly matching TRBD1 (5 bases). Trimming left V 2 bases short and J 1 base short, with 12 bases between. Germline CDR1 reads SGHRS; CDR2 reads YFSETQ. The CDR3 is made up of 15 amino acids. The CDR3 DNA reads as TGCGCCAGCAGCTTACAGGCCACCGGTAACTATGGCTACACCTTC. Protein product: CASSLQATGNYGYTF.

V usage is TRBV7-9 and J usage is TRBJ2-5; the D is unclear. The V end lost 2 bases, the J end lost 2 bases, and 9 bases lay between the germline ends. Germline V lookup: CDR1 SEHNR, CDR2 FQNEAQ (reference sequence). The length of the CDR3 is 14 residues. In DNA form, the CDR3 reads TGTGCCAGCAGCTTAAGCAGGCTACAAGAGACCCAGTACTTC. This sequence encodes CASSLSRLQETQYF. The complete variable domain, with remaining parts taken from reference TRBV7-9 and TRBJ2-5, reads DTGVSQNPRHKITKRGQNVTFRCDPISEHNRLYWYRQTLGQGPEFLTYFQNEAQLEKSRLLSDRFSAERPKGSFSTLEIQRTEQGDSAMYLCASSLSRLQETQYFGPGTRLLVL.

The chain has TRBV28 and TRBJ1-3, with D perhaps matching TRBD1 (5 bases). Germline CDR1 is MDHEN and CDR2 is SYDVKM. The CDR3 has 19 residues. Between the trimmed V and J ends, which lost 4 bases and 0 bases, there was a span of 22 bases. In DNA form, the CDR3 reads TGTGCCAGCAGTTATCCCCTCCAGGGCAGCTCGAGCTCTGGAAACACCATATATTTT. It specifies CASSYPLQGSSSSGNTIYF.

The CDR3 loop is CSVGGVSEQYF. The DNA of the CDR3 is TGCAGTGTGGGGGGGGTGAGTGAGCAGTACTTC. The genes are TRBV20-1 and TRBJ2-7; 7 bases line up with TRBD2. This CDR3 has 11 amino acids. The V gene's germline CDR1 is DFQATT and CDR2 SNEGSKA (reference sequence). The J segment lost 7 bases and the V segment lost 7 bases, leaving 7 bases of the junction unmatched.

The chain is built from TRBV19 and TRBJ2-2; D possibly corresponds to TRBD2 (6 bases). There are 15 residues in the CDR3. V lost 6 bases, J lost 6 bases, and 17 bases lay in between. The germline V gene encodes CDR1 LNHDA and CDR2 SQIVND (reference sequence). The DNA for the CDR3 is TGTGCCAGTAGACAACCGGGACTCAAAGCCGGGGAGCTGTTTTTT. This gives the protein CASRQPGLKAGELFF.